The clone carrying this TCR beta chain occurred many times. The source of the sample is a study of T cell responses to AZD1222 COVID-19 vaccine. The CDR3 totals 11 residues. The V end was cut by 8 bases, the J end by 2 bases, with 7 bases between. Germline V lookup: CDR1 GTSNPN, CDR2 SVGIG (reference sequence). Profiled with immunoSEQ multiplex PCR; TCRdb holds only in-frame clones, not every one. The table shows approximately 130,000 clones, with 89% occurring only once. The clonotype comes from an adult who received the AZD1222 COVID-19 vaccine. This chain links TRBV30 with TRBJ1-5; no clear D gene. The sequencing here drew on peripheral blood, taken 28 days after the second AZD1222 dose. The CDR3, as DNA: TGTGCCGTCGTGGGCAATCAGCCCCAGCATTTT. It codes for CAVVGNQPQHF.